The clone carrying this TCR beta chain came up once. Libraries were prepared by immunoSEQ multiplex PCR; TCRdb keeps only in-frame clonotypes and omits some of them. Of roughly 86,000 clones listed, over 60% were seen once; the top ten hold 50%. This entry is derived from a study of shared clonotypes between healthy human individuals. CDR3 size: 15 residues. Per germline, CDR1 SGHTA and CDR2 FQGNSA. Trimming cost V 2 bases and J 4 bases; bases outside gene matches: 7. The sequenced sample was memory CD8+ T cells sorted from blood. Subset noted: CD45RO+ cells pooled with CCR7-negative TemRA cells. This receptor was obtained from a man aged 25-45 years in good health. J is TRBJ2-7 and V is TRBV7-2, with 8 positions matching TRBD2. The CDR3 coding sequence is TGTGCCAGCAGCTTACAGGCGGGAGGTACTTACGAGCAGTACTTC. Its translation is CASSLQAGGTYEQYF.